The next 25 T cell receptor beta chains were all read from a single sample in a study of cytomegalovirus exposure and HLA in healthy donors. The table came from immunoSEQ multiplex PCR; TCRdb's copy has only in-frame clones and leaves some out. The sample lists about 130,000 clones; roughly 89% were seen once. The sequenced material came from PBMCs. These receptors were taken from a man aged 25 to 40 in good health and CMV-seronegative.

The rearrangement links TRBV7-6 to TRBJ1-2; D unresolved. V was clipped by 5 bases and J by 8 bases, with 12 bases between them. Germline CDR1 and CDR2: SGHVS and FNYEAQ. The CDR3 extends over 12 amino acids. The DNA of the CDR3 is TGTGCCAGCAGCCCTAGCGGGGAGGGCTACACCTTC. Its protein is CASSPSGEGYTF.

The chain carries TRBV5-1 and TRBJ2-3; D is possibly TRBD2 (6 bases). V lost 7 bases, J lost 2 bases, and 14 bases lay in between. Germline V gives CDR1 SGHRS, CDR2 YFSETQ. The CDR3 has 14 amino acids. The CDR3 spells CASYASAFTDTQYF. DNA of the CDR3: TGCGCCAGCTACGCTAGCGCCTTCACAGATACGCAGTATTTT.

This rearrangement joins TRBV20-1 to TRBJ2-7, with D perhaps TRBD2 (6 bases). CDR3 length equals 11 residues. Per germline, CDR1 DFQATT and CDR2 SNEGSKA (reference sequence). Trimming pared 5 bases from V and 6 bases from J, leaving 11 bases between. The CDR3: CSAWRVGEQYF. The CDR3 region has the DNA TGCAGTGCTTGGAGGGTCGGCGAGCAGTACTTC.

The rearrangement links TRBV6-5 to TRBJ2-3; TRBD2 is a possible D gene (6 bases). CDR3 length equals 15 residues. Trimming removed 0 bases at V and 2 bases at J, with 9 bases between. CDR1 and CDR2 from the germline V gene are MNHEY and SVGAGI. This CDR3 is CASSYSGGVTDTQYF. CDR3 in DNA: TGTGCCAGCAGTTACTCAGGCGGGGTCACAGATACGCAGTATTTT.

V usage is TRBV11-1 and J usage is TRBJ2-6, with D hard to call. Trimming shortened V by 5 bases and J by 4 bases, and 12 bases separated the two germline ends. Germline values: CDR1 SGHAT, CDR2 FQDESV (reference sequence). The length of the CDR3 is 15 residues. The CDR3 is CASSLRSMGANVLTF. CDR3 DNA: TGTGCCAGCAGCCTCCGTTCTATGGGGGCCAACGTCCTGACTTTC. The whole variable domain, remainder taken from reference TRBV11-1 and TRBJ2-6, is EAEVAQSPRYKITEKSQAVAFWCDPISGHATLYWYRQILGQGPELLVQFQDESVVDDSQLPKDRFSAERLKGVDSTLKIQPAELGDSAMYLCASSLRSMGANVLTFGAGSRLTVL.

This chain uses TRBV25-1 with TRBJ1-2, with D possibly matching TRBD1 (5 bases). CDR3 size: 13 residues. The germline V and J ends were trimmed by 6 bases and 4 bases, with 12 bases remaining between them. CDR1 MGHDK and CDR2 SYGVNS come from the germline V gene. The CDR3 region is CASRAGPFYGYTF. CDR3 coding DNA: TGTGCCAGCAGGGCGGGGCCCTTCTATGGCTACACCTTC.

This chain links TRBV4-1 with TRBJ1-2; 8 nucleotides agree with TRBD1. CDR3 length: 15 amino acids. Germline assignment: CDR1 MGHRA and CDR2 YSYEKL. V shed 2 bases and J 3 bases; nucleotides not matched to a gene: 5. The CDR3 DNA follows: TGCGCCAGCAGCCAATACAGGGGGTCGGACTATGGCTACACCTTC. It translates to CASSQYRGSDYGYTF.

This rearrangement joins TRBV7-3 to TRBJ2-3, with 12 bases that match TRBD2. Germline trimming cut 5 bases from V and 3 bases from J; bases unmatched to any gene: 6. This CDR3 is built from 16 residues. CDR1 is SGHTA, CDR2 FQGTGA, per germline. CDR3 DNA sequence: TGTGCCAGCAGCCTGCTAGCGGGGGGGACAACAGATACGCAGTATTTT. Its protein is CASSLLAGGTTDTQYF.

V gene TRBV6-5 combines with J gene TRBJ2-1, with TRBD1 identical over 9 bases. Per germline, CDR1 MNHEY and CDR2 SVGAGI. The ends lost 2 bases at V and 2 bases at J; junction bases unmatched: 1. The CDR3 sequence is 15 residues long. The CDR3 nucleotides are TGTGCCAGCAGTTACACAGGGGGCGCCTACAATGAGCAGTTCTTC. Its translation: CASSYTGGAYNEQFF.

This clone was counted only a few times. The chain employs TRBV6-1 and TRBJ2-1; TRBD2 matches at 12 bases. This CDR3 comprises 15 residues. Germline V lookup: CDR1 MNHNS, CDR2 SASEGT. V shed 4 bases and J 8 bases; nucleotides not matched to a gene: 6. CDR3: CASSGLAGGPHEQFF. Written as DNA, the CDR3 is TGTGCCAGCAGTGGGCTAGCGGGGGGGCCTCATGAGCAGTTCTTC.

This CDR3 is CASSYGQTREKVFF. For the CDR3, the DNA is TGTGCCAGCAGCTACGGACAGACCAGGGAAAAGGTGTTTTTT. The chain carries TRBV28 and TRBJ1-4, with D maybe TRBD1 (6 bases). The CDR3 length is 14 residues. Germline loops: CDR1 MDHEN, CDR2 SYDVKM. The V gene lost 6 bases and the J gene lost 15 bases, with 23 bases spanning the gap.

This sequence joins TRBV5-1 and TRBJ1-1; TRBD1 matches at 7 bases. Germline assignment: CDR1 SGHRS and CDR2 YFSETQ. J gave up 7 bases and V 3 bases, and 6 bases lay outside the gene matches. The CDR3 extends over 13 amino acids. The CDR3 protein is CASSSGDSHEAFF. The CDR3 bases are TGCGCCAGCAGCTCCGGGGACAGCCATGAAGCTTTCTTT.

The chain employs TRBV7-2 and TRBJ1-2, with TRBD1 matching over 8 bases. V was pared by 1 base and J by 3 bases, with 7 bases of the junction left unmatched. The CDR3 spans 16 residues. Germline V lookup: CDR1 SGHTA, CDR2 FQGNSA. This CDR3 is CASSLEPGTGDYGYTF. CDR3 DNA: TGTGCCAGCAGCTTAGAGCCGGGGACAGGAGACTATGGCTACACCTTC. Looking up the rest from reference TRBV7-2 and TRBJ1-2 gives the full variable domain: GAGVSQSPSNKVTEKGKDVELRCDPISGHTALYWYRQSLGQGLEFLIYFQGNSAPDKSGLPSDRFSAERTGGSVSTLTIQRTQQEDSAVYLCASSLEPGTGDYGYTFGSGTRLTVV.

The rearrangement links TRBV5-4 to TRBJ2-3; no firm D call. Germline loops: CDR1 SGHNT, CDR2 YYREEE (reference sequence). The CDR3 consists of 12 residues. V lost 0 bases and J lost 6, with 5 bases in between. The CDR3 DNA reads TGTGCCAGCAGCTTGGCTGAGGATACGCAGTATTTT. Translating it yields CASSLAEDTQYF.

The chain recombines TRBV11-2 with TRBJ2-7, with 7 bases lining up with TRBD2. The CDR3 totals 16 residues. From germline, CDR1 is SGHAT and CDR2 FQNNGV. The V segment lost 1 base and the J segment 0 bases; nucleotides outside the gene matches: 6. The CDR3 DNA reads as TGTGCCAGCAGCTTAGCCCACGGGGGGTTCTCCTACGAGCAGTACTTC. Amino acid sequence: CASSLAHGGFSYEQYF.

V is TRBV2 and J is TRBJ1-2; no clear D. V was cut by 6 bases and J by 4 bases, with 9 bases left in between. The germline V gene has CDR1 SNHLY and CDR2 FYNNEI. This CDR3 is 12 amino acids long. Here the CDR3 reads CASRYGGYGYTF. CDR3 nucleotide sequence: TGTGCCAGCAGATACGGAGGCTATGGCTACACCTTC.

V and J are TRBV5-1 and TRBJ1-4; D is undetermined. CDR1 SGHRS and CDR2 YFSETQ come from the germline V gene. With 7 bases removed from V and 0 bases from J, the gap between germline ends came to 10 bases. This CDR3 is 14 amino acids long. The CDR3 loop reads CASGYSPTNEKLFF. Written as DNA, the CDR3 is TGCGCCAGCGGGTACAGTCCAACTAATGAAAAACTGTTTTTT. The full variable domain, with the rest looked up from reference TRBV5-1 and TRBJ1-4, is KAGVTQTPRYLIKTRGQQVTLSCSPISGHRSVSWYQQTPGQGLQFLFEYFSETQRNKGNFPGRFSGRQFSNSRSEMNVSTLELGDSALYLCASGYSPTNEKLFFGSGTQLSVL.

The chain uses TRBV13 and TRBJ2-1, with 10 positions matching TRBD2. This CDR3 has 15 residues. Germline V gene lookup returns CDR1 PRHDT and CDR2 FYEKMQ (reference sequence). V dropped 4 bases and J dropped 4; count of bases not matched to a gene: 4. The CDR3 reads CASSSSGGSYNEQFF. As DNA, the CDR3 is TGTGCCAGCAGCTCTAGCGGGGGATCTTACAATGAGCAGTTCTTC.

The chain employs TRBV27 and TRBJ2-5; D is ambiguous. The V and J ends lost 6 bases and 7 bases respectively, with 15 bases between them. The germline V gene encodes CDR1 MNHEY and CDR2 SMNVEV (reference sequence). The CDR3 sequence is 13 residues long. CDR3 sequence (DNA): TGTGCCAGCAGACCGATCGCCCGGTGGACCCAGTACTTC. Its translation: CASRPIARWTQYF.

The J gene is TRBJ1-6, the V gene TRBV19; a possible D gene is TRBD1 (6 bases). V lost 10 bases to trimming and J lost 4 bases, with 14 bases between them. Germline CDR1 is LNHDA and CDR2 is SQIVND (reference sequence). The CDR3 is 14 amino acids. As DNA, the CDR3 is TGTGCCACCTCCCCGGGACAATATAATTCACCCCTCCACTTT. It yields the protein CATSPGQYNSPLHF.

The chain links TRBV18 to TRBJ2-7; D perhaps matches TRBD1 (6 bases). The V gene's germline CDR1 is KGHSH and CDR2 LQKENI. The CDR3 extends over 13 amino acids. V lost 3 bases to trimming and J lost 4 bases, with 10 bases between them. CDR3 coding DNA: TGTGCCAGCTCACCTGCTACAGGGTACGAGCAGTACTTC. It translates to CASSPATGYEQYF.

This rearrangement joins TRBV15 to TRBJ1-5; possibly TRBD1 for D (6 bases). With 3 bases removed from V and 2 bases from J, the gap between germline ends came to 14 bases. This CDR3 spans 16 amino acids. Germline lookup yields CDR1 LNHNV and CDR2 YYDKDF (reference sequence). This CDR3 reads CATSSTRRTGNQPQHF. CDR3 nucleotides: TGTGCCACCAGCAGCACGAGAAGGACAGGCAATCAGCCCCAGCATTTT.

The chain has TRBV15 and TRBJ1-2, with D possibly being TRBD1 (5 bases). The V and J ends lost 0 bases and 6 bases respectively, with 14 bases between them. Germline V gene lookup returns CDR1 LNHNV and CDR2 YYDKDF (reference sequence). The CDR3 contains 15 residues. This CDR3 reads CATSRDGARSDGYTF. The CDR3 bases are TGTGCCACCAGCAGAGATGGGGCCAGGTCTGATGGCTACACCTTC. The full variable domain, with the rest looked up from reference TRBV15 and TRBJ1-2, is DAMVIQNPRYQVTQFGKPVTLSCSQTLNHNVMYWYQQKSSQAPKLLFHYYDKDFNNEADTPDNFQSRRPNTSFCFLDIRSPGLGDTAMYLCATSRDGARSDGYTFGSGTRLTVV.

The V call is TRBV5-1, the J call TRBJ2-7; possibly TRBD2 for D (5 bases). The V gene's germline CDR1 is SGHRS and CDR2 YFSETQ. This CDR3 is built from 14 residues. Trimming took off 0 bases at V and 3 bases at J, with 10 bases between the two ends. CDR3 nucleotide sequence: TGCGCCAGCAGCTTGGTCGGGGATGGCTACGAGCAGTACTTC. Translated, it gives CASSLVGDGYEQYF.

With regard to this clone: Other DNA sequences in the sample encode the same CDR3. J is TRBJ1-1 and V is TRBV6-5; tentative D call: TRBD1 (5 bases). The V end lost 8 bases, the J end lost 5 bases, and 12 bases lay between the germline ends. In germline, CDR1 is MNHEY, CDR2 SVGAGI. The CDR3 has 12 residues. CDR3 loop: CASSPGGTEAFF. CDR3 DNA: TGTGCCAGCTCCCCCGGGGGTACTGAAGCTTTCTTT.